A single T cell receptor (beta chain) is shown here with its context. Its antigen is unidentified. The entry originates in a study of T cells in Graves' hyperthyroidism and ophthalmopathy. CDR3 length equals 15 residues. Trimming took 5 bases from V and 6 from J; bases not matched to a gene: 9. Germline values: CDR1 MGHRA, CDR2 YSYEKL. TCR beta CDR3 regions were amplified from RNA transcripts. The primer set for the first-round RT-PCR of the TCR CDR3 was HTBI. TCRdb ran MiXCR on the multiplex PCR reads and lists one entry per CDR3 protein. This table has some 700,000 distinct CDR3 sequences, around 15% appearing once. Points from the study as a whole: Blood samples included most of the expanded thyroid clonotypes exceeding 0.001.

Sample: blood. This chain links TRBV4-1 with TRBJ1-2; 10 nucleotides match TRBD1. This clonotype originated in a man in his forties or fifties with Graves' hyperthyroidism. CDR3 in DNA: TGCGCCAGCAGCAACCCCGGGACAGGGGTCCATGGCTACACCTTC. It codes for CASSNPGTGVHGYTF.